This TCR beta chain was retrieved from a study of T cells after yellow fever vaccination. The study's findings and limits: Only a small proportion of the clonotypes turned up in both the CD4 and the CD8 compartments, likely arising from convergent recombination. Highly abundant clonotypes carried over from the bulk population could end up in FACS-sorted repertoires as contaminants.

Germline V lookup: CDR1 LGHNA, CDR2 YSLEER. The CDR3 spans 17 residues. J lost 0 bases, V lost 0 bases, and 4 bases had no gene match. A note on this clonotype: Its antigen remains unidentified.

It was through 5'RACE template switching that TCR cDNA was made, with a universal primer site and UMIs added. TCRdb re-called the 5' RACE reads through MiXCR, storing one row per CDR3 protein. The sample lists some 340,000 distinct CDR3 sequences, roughly 4% occurring once. This clonotype was obtained from a man aged 18 to 29 who received the YFV17D yellow fever vaccine. The sample in question was PBMCs, obtained 5 days after the yellow fever booster vaccination. This chain joins TRBV4-3 and TRBJ2-3; 9 bases line up with TRBD2. The CDR3 region is CASSQEVAGESTDTQYF. CDR3 DNA sequence: TGCGCCAGCAGCCAAGAAGTAGCGGGGGAGAGCACAGATACGCAGTATTTT.